Included here is one TCR beta chain sequence, with context. The sample comes from a study of blood T cell repertoires in COVID-19. Study-wide context: Spain, Italy and the United States supplied samples that represented acute and convalescent COVID-19. PBMCs, B-cell-depleted T cells, or T cells provided the cDNA or gDNA that made up the material.

Profiling relied on immunoSEQ multiplex PCR, and the TCRdb table lists in-frame clones only, not all of them. The sample lists roughly 230,000 clones, 80% to 85% occurring once. This CDR3 contains 14 residues. CDR1 LGHNA and CDR2 YNFKEQ come from the germline V gene. V was cut by 5 bases and J by 2 bases, with 10 bases left in between. Sequencing input: peripheral blood. This chain links TRBV4-2 with TRBJ1-3; perhaps TRBD1 as D (6 bases). This clonotype was obtained from a man aged 45-65 years with active or convalescent COVID-19. The CDR3 loop reads CASSVRTAGNTIYF. Here the CDR3 DNA reads TGTGCCAGCAGCGTACGGACAGCTGGAAACACCATATATTTT.